This TCR beta chain was profiled in a study of naive and memory T cell subsets. An oligonucleotide containing a UMI was ligated to the 3' end of TCR cDNA. This clonotype was found many times. Its antigen is not identified. The CDR3 has 13 amino acids. Germline-derived CDR1 and CDR2 are MRHNA and SNTAGT. The ends were cut back, 2 bases at V and 5 bases at J, with 6 bases in the middle. The SP2 primer and nested alpha and beta constant region primers amplified ligated cDNA in four rounds. In TCRdb, the 5' RACE reads were re-called with MiXCR into one record per CDR3 protein. This table has 55,000 to 65,000 distinct CDR3 sequences, under 10% appearing once. Study results and limitations: TCR transcript changes with activation or differentiation may affect this RNA method.

The source is a female donor in good health. The chain couples TRBV6-4 to TRBJ2-2, with D perhaps matching TRBD1 (5 bases). This chain's CDR3 is CASSDRGTGELFF. DNA for the CDR3: TGTGCCAGCAGTGACAGGGGAACCGGGGAGCTGTTTTTT.